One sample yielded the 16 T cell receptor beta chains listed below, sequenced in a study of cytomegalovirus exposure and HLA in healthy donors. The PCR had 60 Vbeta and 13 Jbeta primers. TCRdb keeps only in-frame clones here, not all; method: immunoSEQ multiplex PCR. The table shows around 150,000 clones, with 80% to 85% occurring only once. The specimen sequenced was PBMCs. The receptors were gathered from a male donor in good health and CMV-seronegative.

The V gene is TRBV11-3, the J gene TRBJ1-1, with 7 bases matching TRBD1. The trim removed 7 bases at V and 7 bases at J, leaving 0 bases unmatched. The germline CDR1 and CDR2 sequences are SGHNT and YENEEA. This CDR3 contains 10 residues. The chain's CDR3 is CASTGGEAFF. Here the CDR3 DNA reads TGTGCCAGCACAGGGGGTGAAGCTTTCTTT.

CDR3 in DNA: TGTGCCAGTGGGGGGGTGGGAGAGACCCAGTACTTC. This codes for CASGGVGETQYF. The V and J genes are TRBV19 and TRBJ2-5; the match to TRBD2 covers 7 bases. V was clipped by 8 bases and J by 4 bases; unmatched bases: 4. This CDR3 is 12 amino acids long. CDR1 and CDR2 (germline): LNHDA, SQIVND (reference sequence).

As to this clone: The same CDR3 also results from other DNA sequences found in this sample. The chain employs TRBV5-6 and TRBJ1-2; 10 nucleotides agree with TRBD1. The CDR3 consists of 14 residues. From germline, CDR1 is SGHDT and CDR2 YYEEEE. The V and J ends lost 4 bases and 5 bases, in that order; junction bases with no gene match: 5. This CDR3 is CASSRGTGVYGYTF. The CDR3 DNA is TGTGCCAGCAGCCGGGGGACAGGGGTTTATGGCTACACCTTC.

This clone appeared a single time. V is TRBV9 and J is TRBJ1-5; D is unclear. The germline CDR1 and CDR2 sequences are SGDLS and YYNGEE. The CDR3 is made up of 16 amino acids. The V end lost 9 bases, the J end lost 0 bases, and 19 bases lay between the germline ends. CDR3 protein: CATERRGLSSNQPQHF. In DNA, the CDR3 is TGTGCCACCGAGCGTCGAGGGTTATCTAGCAATCAGCCCCAGCATTTT.

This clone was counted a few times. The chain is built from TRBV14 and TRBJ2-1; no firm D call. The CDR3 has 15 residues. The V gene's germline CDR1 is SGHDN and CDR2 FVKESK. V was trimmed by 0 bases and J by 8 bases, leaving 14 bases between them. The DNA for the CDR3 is TGTGCCAGCAGCCAAGAAGCCCACTACCTAGATGAGCAGTTCTTC. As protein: CASSQEAHYLDEQFF.

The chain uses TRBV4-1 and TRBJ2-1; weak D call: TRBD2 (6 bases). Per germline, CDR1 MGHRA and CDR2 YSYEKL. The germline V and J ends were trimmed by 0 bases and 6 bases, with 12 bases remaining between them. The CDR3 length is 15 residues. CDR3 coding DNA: TGCGCCAGCAGCCAAGAAGGCCTAGCGATCAATGAGCAGTTCTTC. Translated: CASSQEGLAINEQFF.

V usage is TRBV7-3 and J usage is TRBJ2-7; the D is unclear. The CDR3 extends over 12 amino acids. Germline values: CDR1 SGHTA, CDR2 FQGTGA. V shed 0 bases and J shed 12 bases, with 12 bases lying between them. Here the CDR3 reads CASSLTWADRYF. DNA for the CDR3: TGTGCCAGCAGCTTAACGTGGGCAGACCGGTACTTC.

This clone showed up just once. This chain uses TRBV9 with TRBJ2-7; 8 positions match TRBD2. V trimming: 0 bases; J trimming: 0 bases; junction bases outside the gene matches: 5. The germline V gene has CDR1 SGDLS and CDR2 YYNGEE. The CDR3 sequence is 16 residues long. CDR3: CASSVEAGVSSYEQYF. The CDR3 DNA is TGTGCCAGCAGCGTAGAAGCGGGAGTCAGCTCCTACGAGCAGTACTTC.

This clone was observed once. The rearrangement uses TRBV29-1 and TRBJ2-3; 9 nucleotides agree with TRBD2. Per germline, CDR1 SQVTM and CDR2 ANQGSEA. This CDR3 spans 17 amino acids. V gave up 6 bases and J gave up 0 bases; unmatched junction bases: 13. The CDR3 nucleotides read TGCAGCGTGAGCGGCCCTAGCGGGGCCCCTAGCACAGATACGCAGTATTTT. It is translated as CSVSGPSGAPSTDTQYF.

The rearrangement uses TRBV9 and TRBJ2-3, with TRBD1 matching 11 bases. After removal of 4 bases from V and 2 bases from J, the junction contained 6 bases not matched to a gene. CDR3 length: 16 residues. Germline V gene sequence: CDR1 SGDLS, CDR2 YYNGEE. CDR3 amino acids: CASSLRDRGYTDTQYF. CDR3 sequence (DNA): TGTGCCAGCAGCTTACGGGACAGGGGGTACACAGATACGCAGTATTTT.

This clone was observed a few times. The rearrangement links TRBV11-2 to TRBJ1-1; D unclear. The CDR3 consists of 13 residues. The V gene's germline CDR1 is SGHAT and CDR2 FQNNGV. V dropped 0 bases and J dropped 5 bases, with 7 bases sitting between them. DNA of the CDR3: TGTGCCAGCAGCTTAGACAGGAATACTGAAGCTTTCTTT. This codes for CASSLDRNTEAFF.

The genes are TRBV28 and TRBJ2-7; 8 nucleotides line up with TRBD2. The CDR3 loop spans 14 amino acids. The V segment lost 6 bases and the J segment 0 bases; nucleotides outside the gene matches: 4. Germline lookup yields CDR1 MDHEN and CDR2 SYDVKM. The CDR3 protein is CASRLSGSSYEQYF. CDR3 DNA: TGTGCCAGCAGGCTGAGCGGGAGCTCCTACGAGCAGTACTTC. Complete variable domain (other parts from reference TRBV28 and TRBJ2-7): DVKVTQSSRYLVKRTGEKVFLECVQDMDHENMFWYRQDPGLGLRLIYFSYDVKMKEKGDIPEGYSVSREKKERFSLILESASTNQTSMYLCASRLSGSSYEQYFGPGTRLTVT.

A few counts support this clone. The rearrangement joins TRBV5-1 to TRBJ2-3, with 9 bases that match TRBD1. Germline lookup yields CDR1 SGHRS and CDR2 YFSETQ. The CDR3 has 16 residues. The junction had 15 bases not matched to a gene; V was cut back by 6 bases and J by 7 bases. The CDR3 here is CASTRGQGLLEYTQYF. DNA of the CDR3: TGCGCCAGCACCCGGGGACAGGGTCTTCTTGAATATACGCAGTATTTT.

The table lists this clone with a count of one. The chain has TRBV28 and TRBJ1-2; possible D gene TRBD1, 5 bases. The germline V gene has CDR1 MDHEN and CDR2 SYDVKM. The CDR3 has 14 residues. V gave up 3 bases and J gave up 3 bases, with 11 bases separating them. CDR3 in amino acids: CASSLSGWDYGYTF. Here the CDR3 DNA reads TGTGCCAGCAGTTTGTCAGGGTGGGACTATGGCTACACCTTC.

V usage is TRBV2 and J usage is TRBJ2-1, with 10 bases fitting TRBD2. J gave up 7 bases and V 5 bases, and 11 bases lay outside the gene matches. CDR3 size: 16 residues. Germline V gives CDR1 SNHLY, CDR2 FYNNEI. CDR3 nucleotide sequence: TGTGCCAGCAGTTCCATAGCGGGGGGCTCCACTAATGAGCAGTTCTTC. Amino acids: CASSSIAGGSTNEQFF.

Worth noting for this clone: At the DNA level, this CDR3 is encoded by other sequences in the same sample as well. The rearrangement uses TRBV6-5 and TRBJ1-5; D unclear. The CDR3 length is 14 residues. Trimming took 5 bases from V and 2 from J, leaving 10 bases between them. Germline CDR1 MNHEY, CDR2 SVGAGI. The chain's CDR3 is CASSEGEGNQPQHF. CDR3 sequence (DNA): TGTGCCAGCAGTGAGGGTGAGGGCAATCAGCCCCAGCATTTT.